The 12 T cell receptor beta chains in this list originate from one sample, sequenced in a study of blood T cell repertoires in COVID-19. Assay used: immunoSEQ multiplex PCR; TCRdb lists only in-frame clones, some missing. The sample consists of roughly 170,000 clones, 70% to 85% of them appearing once. Sequenced material: PBMCs or T cells enriched from blood (not recorded which). The origin of the receptors is a man in his fifties or sixties who had recovered from COVID-19.

The chain employs TRBV5-1 and TRBJ1-4, with 11 bases fitting TRBD1. The germline V gene encodes CDR1 SGHRS and CDR2 YFSETQ. The V and J ends lost 0 bases and 7 bases, in that order; junction bases with no gene match: 2. This CDR3 has 15 amino acids. The CDR3 bases are TGCGCCAGCAGCTTGGGGACAGGGGGCGGTGAAAAACTGTTTTTT. Translated, it gives CASSLGTGGGEKLFF.

The chain carries TRBV7-2 and TRBJ2-7, with 10 bases identical to TRBD2. Germline V lookup: CDR1 SGHTA, CDR2 FQGNSA. This CDR3 comprises 14 residues. V dropped 5 bases and J dropped 3; count of bases not matched to a gene: 4. CDR3 coding DNA: TGTGCCAGCAGCCTTACTAGCGGGGTCTACGAGCAGTACTTC. Translating it yields CASSLTSGVYEQYF.

This clone was observed once. This sequence joins TRBV27 and TRBJ1-3; D is undetermined. The CDR3 contains 13 residues. The germline CDR1 and CDR2 sequences are MNHEY and SMNVEV (reference sequence). The V and J ends lost 7 bases and 0 bases respectively, with 7 bases between them. CDR3 in DNA: TGTGCCAGCAAATACAACTCTGGAAACACCATATATTTT. Its protein is CASKYNSGNTIYF.

The gene calls are TRBV5-1 and TRBJ2-7; TRBD2 matches at 10 bases. J was trimmed by 0 bases and V by 0 bases; bases with no gene match: 3. Germline CDR1 is SGHRS and CDR2 is YFSETQ. This CDR3 is built from 16 residues. In DNA form, the CDR3 reads TGCGCCAGCAGCTTGGCCGGACTAGCGGTCTCCTACGAGCAGTACTTC. It encodes CASSLAGLAVSYEQYF.

The chain joins TRBV11-2 to TRBJ1-1; D remains unclear. This CDR3 is 14 amino acids long. Trimming removed 6 bases at V and 6 bases at J, with 17 bases between. CDR1 is SGHAT and CDR2 is FQNNGV in the germline V gene. The CDR3 is CASRIRSGGAEAFF. CDR3 nucleotide sequence: TGTGCCAGCAGGATTAGATCGGGAGGAGCTGAAGCTTTCTTT.

V usage is TRBV3-1 (or the pseudogene TRBV3-2) and J usage is TRBJ2-7, with D perhaps matching TRBD1 (6 bases). Trimming cost V 0 bases and J 7 bases, with 13 bases left between them. Germline V gene data show CDR1 as LGHDT and CDR2 as YNNKEL (reference sequence). This CDR3 has 14 amino acids. This CDR3 is CASSQDRNRAEQYF. The CDR3, as DNA: TGTGCCAGCAGCCAAGATCGGAACAGGGCAGAGCAGTACTTC.

The chain's CDR3 is CASSNGTSGGPFGTQYF. DNA for the CDR3: TGTGCCAGCAGCAACGGGACTAGCGGGGGGCCCTTTGGGACCCAGTACTTC. This chain uses TRBV21-1 with TRBJ2-5; TRBD2 was called by the table and not checked on the DNA. TRBV21-1 is deemed a pseudogene. The CDR3 runs to 17 residues.

The table lists this clone with a few counts. The chain employs TRBV7-9 and TRBJ1-1; the match to TRBD1 covers 9 bases. This CDR3 is 14 amino acids long. Trimming took 3 bases from V and 4 from J; bases not matched to a gene: 3. Germline assignment: CDR1 SEHNR and CDR2 FQNEAQ (reference sequence). The CDR3 DNA follows: TGTGCCAGCAGCTTTTCGACAGGGGGCACTGAAGCTTTCTTT. Translation gives CASSFSTGGTEAFF.

The chain is built from TRBV10-3 and TRBJ1-1; D not resolved. Germline loops: CDR1 ENHRY, CDR2 SYGVKD. This CDR3 has 15 amino acids. V lost 1 base to trimming and J lost 1 base, with 10 bases between them. This CDR3 reads CAISEFEARNTEAFF. CDR3 DNA sequence: TGTGCCATCAGTGAGTTCGAAGCTAGGAACACTGAAGCTTTCTTT.

The chain combines TRBV13 with TRBJ1-3; 7 nucleotides align to TRBD1. The germline V gene encodes CDR1 PRHDT and CDR2 FYEKMQ (reference sequence). The junction had 5 bases not matched to a gene; V was cut back by 1 base and J by 2 bases. The CDR3 consists of 16 residues. CDR3 sequence: CASSLEGGETGNTIYF. The CDR3 DNA sequence: TGTGCCAGCAGCTTAGAAGGGGGCGAAACTGGAAACACCATATATTTT.

The V gene is TRBV25-1, the J gene TRBJ2-1; TRBD2 is a possible D gene (7 bases). The V end lost 3 bases, the J end lost 3 bases, and 21 bases lay between the germline ends. CDR3 size: 18 residues. CDR1 and CDR2 (germline): MGHDK, SYGVNS. The CDR3 is CASSDSGGGGSIYNEQFF. DNA for the CDR3: TGTGCCAGCAGTGACTCCGGGGGCGGGGGCTCCATCTACAATGAGCAGTTCTTC.

The chain uses TRBV19 and TRBJ2-6; 8 nucleotides align to TRBD1. V shed 7 bases and J 0 bases; nucleotides not matched to a gene: 11. This CDR3 has 18 residues. Looked up from germline, CDR1 is LNHDA and CDR2 is SQIVND (reference sequence). The CDR3 here is CASTPDRVSLSGANVLTF. CDR3 nucleotide sequence: TGTGCCAGTACACCGGACAGGGTGAGCCTCTCTGGGGCCAACGTCCTGACTTTC.